These 32 T cell receptor beta chains were all obtained from the same sample, sequenced in a study of monozygotic twins with inflammatory bowel disease (dated by TCRdb to 2018 to 2020). The library was produced with 5' RACE. TCRdb names Illumina HiSeq 2500 as the instrument used. One entry per CDR3 protein sequence results from the TCRdb reprocessing of the reads, with DNA left out. The table for this sample records approximately 120,000 distinct CDR3 sequences. About an eighth of the sample is taken by the ten largest. Sample: blood. These receptors all stem from a human donor with ulcerative colitis or Crohn's disease, or a healthy co-twin of an affected twin (not recorded which).

The genes are TRBV4-3 and TRBJ1-2; TCRdb lists TRBD1, though no DNA is available to test this call. CDR3 length equals 14 residues. Germline CDR1 and CDR2: LGHNA and YSLEER. The CDR3 spells CASSQDRQDYGYTF.

The J gene is TRBJ2-6, the V gene TRBV24-1. Germline CDR1 is KGHDR and CDR2 is SFDVKD. The CDR3 is 15 amino acids. The CDR3: CATSDELSGANVLTF.

V is TRBV5-1 and J is TRBJ2-3. This CDR3 region has 15 residues. Per germline, CDR1 SGHRS and CDR2 YFSETQ. CDR3 loop: CASSLGNLGTDTQYF.

The chain is built from TRBV7-9 and TRBJ1-1; TCRdb outputs TRBD1, but without DNA this stays unchecked. Germline V CDR1 and CDR2: SEHNR, FQNEAQ (reference sequence). The length of the CDR3 is 15 residues. This chain's CDR3 is CASSFAFRARTEAFF.

The chain combines TRBV4-1 with TRBJ2-1; with no DNA, the TCRdb D assignment of TRBD2 cannot be verified. Germline CDR1 is MGHRA and CDR2 is YSYEKL. The CDR3 loop spans 19 amino acids. CDR3 sequence: CASSRGPTSGRPSYNEQFF.

The gene calls are TRBV7-8 and TRBJ2-2; TCRdb returns TRBD2, unconfirmable since there is no DNA. This CDR3 comprises 15 residues. From germline, CDR1 is SGHVS and CDR2 FQNEAQ. The chain's CDR3 is CASSFRGGNTGELFF.

The V gene is TRBV7-9, the J gene TRBJ2-7. CDR3 size: 12 residues. In germline, CDR1 is SEHNR, CDR2 FQNEAQ (reference sequence). CDR3: CASSLEVDEQYF.

The chain couples TRBV7-3 to TRBJ2-2; TCRdb's D call, TRBD2, is unchecked because there is no DNA. Germline CDR1 and CDR2: SGHTA and FQGTGA. CDR3 length: 18 amino acids. The CDR3: CASSLSLAGTSGTGELFF.

The J gene is TRBJ1-4, the V gene TRBV28; absent DNA, TCRdb's TRBD1 call cannot be checked. Germline assignment: CDR1 MDHEN and CDR2 SYDVKM. The CDR3 loop spans 15 amino acids. The CDR3 sequence is CASSSGTATNEKLFF.

The V call is TRBV7-2, the J call TRBJ1-1; the TRBD1 assignment by TCRdb is unverifiable without DNA. CDR1 and CDR2 (germline): SGHTA, FQGNSA. This CDR3 has 15 residues. CDR3 sequence: CASSPSLPRTAEAFF.

The rearrangement uses TRBV13 and TRBJ2-1; the TRBD1 assignment by TCRdb is unverifiable without DNA. Looked up from germline, CDR1 is PRHDT and CDR2 is FYEKMQ (reference sequence). This CDR3 spans 15 amino acids. The CDR3 here is CASSQGQWPNNEQFF.

The chain employs TRBV5-1 and TRBJ2-3. The CDR3 loop spans 15 amino acids. Germline assignment: CDR1 SGHRS and CDR2 YFSETQ. CDR3 in amino acids: CASSLIVTSGDTQYF.

CDR3: CASQPPGALNSPLHF. V usage is TRBV7-2 and J usage is TRBJ1-6; TCRdb designates TRBD1, a call that cannot be tested without DNA. This CDR3 region has 15 residues. Per the germline V gene, CDR1 is SGHTA and CDR2 is FQGNSA.

This sequence joins TRBV5-1 and TRBJ2-1; the TRBD2 assignment by TCRdb is unverifiable without DNA. Germline loops: CDR1 SGHRS, CDR2 YFSETQ. The CDR3 is 13 amino acids. The CDR3: CASSSLFGNEQFF. The full variable domain, rest sourced from reference TRBV5-1 and TRBJ2-1, is KAGVTQTPRYLIKTRGQQVTLSCSPISGHRSVSWYQQTPGQGLQFLFEYFSETQRNKGNFPGRFSGRQFSNSRSEMNVSTLELGDSALYLCASSSLFGNEQFFGPGTRLTVL.

This chain joins TRBV7-6 and TRBJ2-1; TCRdb indicates TRBD1, and absent DNA this call remains unverified. CDR1 is SGHVS, CDR2 FNYEAQ, per germline. The CDR3 runs 16 residues. The CDR3 sequence is CASSPWAGRSYNEQFF.

This chain joins TRBV27 and TRBJ1-6; TCRdb indicates TRBD1, and absent DNA this call remains unverified. CDR1 is MNHEY, CDR2 SMNVEV, per germline (reference sequence). The CDR3 spans 16 residues. CDR3 region: CASRIQGSSYNSPLHF.

The V gene is TRBV20-1, the J gene TRBJ1-5; TCRdb's D gene call, TRBD1, goes unchecked for lack of DNA. The CDR3 is 13 amino acids. The germline V gene has CDR1 DFQATT and CDR2 SNEGSKA (reference sequence). The CDR3 region is CSAEGQGNQPQHF.

This CDR3 is CASSYPRNLGTGELFF. The chain uses TRBV6-2 or TRBV6-3 and TRBJ2-2; TCRdb selects TRBD2, and the lack of DNA leaves this call unchecked. Per germline, CDR1 MNHEY and CDR2 SVGEGT. This CDR3 comprises 16 residues.

The J gene is TRBJ2-3, the V gene TRBV2; the TCRdb call, TRBD1, lacks DNA for checking. Germline CDR1 SNHLY, CDR2 FYNNEI. This CDR3 has 11 amino acids. Here the CDR3 reads CASSEGGTQYF.

The chain carries TRBV18 and TRBJ2-6. The CDR3 extends over 17 amino acids. The V gene's germline CDR1 is KGHSH and CDR2 LQKENI. The CDR3 loop is CASSPTGVLSGANVLTF.

The chain recombines TRBV19 with TRBJ2-5; the D call from TCRdb, TRBD1, cannot be confirmed without DNA. The germline V gene encodes CDR1 LNHDA and CDR2 SQIVND (reference sequence). This CDR3 is 13 amino acids long. The CDR3 sequence: CASRGVTQETQYF.

This chain joins TRBV20-1 and TRBJ2-1. The CDR3 totals 12 residues. The germline V gene has CDR1 DFQATT and CDR2 SNEGSKA (reference sequence). CDR3: CSAGRFGDEQFF.

The V and J genes are TRBV7-2 and TRBJ2-7; TCRdb proposes TRBD1, but this gene call is untestable without DNA. The V gene's germline CDR1 is SGHTA and CDR2 FQGNSA. This CDR3 is built from 15 residues. CDR3 protein: CASSPRGIVFNEQYF.

The chain recombines TRBV20-1 with TRBJ2-3; TCRdb's assignment of TRBD2 cannot be checked, as there is no DNA. The CDR3 length is 14 residues. Germline CDR1 is DFQATT and CDR2 is SNEGSKA (reference sequence). The CDR3 is CSALLAGSTDTQYF.

The V call is TRBV7-2, the J call TRBJ2-1; the D gene TCRdb calls, TRBD2, cannot be checked with no DNA. The CDR3 has 16 amino acids. Germline-derived CDR1 and CDR2 are SGHTA and FQGNSA. CDR3 amino acids: CASSLLAGTTYNEQFF. Combining the CDR3 with reference TRBV7-2 and TRBJ2-1 gives the whole variable domain GAGVSQSPSNKVTEKGKDVELRCDPISGHTALYWYRQSLGQGLEFLIYFQGNSAPDKSGLPSDRFSAERTGGSVSTLTIQRTQQEDSAVYLCASSLLAGTTYNEQFFGPGTRLTVL.

This chain connects TRBV5-1 to TRBJ2-1. CDR3 length: 13 residues. Per the germline V gene, CDR1 is SGHRS and CDR2 is YFSETQ. CDR3 protein: CASSARSDNEQFF.

The chain employs TRBV2 and TRBJ2-1; without DNA, the TCRdb call of TRBD2 cannot be checked. Germline CDR1 and CDR2: SNHLY and FYNNEI. CDR3 length: 12 amino acids. This CDR3 reads CASAPLAHEQFF.

The V call is TRBV6-6, the J call TRBJ1-4; the TRBD1 assignment by TCRdb is unverifiable without DNA. The CDR3 is 14 residues long. The germline gives CDR1 MNHNY, CDR2 SVGAGI (reference sequence). CDR3 region: CASTLPGQYEKLFF.

The genes are TRBV20-1 and TRBJ1-1. Germline V lookup: CDR1 DFQATT, CDR2 SNEGSKA (reference sequence). CDR3 size: 14 residues. The CDR3 spells CSAPGRAENTEAFF.

The chain joins TRBV2 to TRBJ2-7; TCRdb's D call of TRBD2 is untestable without DNA. Germline lookup yields CDR1 SNHLY and CDR2 FYNNEI. The CDR3 extends over 15 amino acids. The CDR3 loop is CASRDIAGVPYEQYF. The variable domain in full, with the rest retrieved from reference TRBV2 and TRBJ2-7, is EPEVTQTPSHQVTQMGQEVILRCVPISNHLYFYWYRQILGQKVEFLVSFYNNEISEKSEIFDDQFSVERPDGSNFTLKIRSTKLEDSAMYFCASRDIAGVPYEQYFGPGTRLTVT.

The V call is TRBV18, the J call TRBJ2-7. This CDR3 region has 14 residues. CDR1 KGHSH and CDR2 LQKENI come from the germline V gene. The CDR3 reads CASSPGLGPYEQYF.

The chain recombines TRBV4-1 with TRBJ2-7; TCRdb's assignment of TRBD2 cannot be checked, as there is no DNA. The CDR3 loop spans 17 amino acids. Germline values: CDR1 MGHRA, CDR2 YSYEKL. CDR3: CASSFRPSSGRLDEQYF.